This record looks at one T cell receptor beta chain sequence and its context. Its antigen is not yet known. No much larger clonotype is one base removed from it; base qualities were not supplied. Each collaborating institution followed its own protocols to collect whole blood in K2EDTA tubes. Collaborator samples were shipped for TCRbeta analysis as frozen whole blood, isolated PBMCs, or DNA extracted from either sample type. This sample stems from a study of blood T cell repertoires in COVID-19 (dated by TCRdb to 2018 to 2020). Looking at the study overall: Samples from collaborators originated in the United States, Italy and Spain and spanned both the acute and convalescent phases of COVID-19. The material from the prospective study consisted of cDNA or gDNA derived from T cells, B-cell-depleted T cells, or PBMCs. Deeply sampled blood TCRbeta repertoires from subjects exposed to, actively infected with, or recovered from COVID-19 were included in the dataset. The repertoires were made available in a free public database intended to serve as a resource for research on the immune response to SARS-CoV-2. Samples were obtained from the ongoing ImmuneRACE study (first 160 participants) and from about 1,300 subjects provided by 6 global collaborators. Nearly every sample came with metadata listing a de-identified subject ID, COVID-19 status, age in years and sex. HLA class I and class II types, where available, came from metadata supplied by the sample provider rather than from assay-based typing. Overall results and qualifications from the work: The quantity of clinical and demographic metadata differed by source and by participant and was supplied without curation.

Taken from the germline V gene, the CDR1 and CDR2 loops are MNHEY and SVGAGI. V trim: 5 bases; J trim: 4 bases; unmatched bases: 4. Measured from the cysteine to the phenylalanine, the CDR3 is 13 residues long. Only CDR3 DNA remains: 39 bases, in frame from the first base. The immunoSEQ Assay, a bias-controlled multiplex PCR, was used to amplify TCRbeta CDR3 regions from genomic DNA. Turning to the authors' computational methods: Within the assay, amplification of reference gene primers was used to estimate how many nucleated cells each sample contained. To quantify the absolute abundance of each unique TCRbeta CDR3 rearrangement, sequence reads were collapsed and filtered. Productive Simpson clonality was computed per sample as the square root of Simpson's diversity index over productive rearrangements. TCRdb took over this immuneACCESS table, retaining in-frame rearrangements with V and J assigned. Such tables are incomplete; in checked studies, under half of the missing clones stem from an unresolved V gene, and the remainder is unexplained. The V and J calls and clone size come from that table; D and trimming were worked out from the DNA. The sample has about 41,000 clones on record, roughly 85% of them singletons. The ten largest clonotypes hold under 4.5% of the sample.

The V and J segments used are TRBV6-5 and TRBJ1-2, with 7 middle bases fitting TRBD1. The specimen sequenced was peripheral blood. The TCR sequence derives from a man in his 60s with acute or convalescent COVID-19. The base sequence is TGTGCCAGCAGTACAGGGGTGGGCTATGGCTACACCTTC. It translates to CASSTGVGYGYTF.